A single TCR beta chain is shown here with its context. Antigen: not known. Sequencing used immunoSEQ multiplex PCR; TCRdb keeps in-frame clones, though not all of them. The sample records over 25,000 clones, 83% being singletons. CDR3 length equals 17 residues. CDR1 SGHTA and CDR2 FQGNSA come from the germline V gene. V trimming: 5 bases; J trimming: 7 bases; junction bases outside the gene matches: 14. This record belongs to a study of neoadjuvant nivolumab and ipilimumab in lung cancer. Study results and limitations: TCR clonality did not significantly correlate with pathologic tumor regression. Higher pretherapy blood TCR richness went with higher resected-tumor richness. TCR richness and clonality were higher in tumors than adjacent uninvolved lung. Only two of four nivolumab-treated tumors gained richness and clonality by surgery.

V is TRBV7-2 and J is TRBJ2-2; TRBD1 aligns across 9 bases. This receptor was obtained from an adult with non-small cell lung cancer. This specimen was tumor tissue, taken after neoadjuvant nivolumab, alone or with ipilimumab, at or shortly before surgery. CDR3 residues: CASSRSLQGASYGELFF. The CDR3 region has the DNA TGTGCCAGCAGCCGCTCCCTACAGGGGGCATCTTACGGGGAGCTGTTTTTT.